One and the same sample provided the 8 T cell receptor beta chains below, sequenced in a study of T cell changes during pregnancy in multiple sclerosis. Measured with immunoSEQ multiplex PCR; TCRdb has only the in-frame clones, and not every one. The repertoire holds over 40,000 clones, with 75% to 90% as singletons. Sequenced material: peripheral blood, taken in the first trimester of pregnancy. Receptors originate from a female donor in good health, enrolled as a control in a pregnancy study.

The rearrangement links TRBV6-1 to TRBJ2-3; a possible D gene is TRBD1 (5 bases). Germline V lookup: CDR1 MNHNS, CDR2 SASEGT. Trimming shortened V by 0 bases and J by 6 bases, and 16 bases separated the two germline ends. The CDR3 is 16 residues long. Here the CDR3 DNA reads TGTGCCAGCAGTGAAGCGCAGGGTTTAGGGGTGGATACGCAGTATTTT. Translating gives CASSEAQGLGVDTQYF.

The J gene is TRBJ1-4, the V gene TRBV7-8; D perhaps matches TRBD1 (6 bases). Germline CDR1 is SGHVS and CDR2 is FQNEAQ. V was clipped by 4 bases and J by 1 base, with 10 bases between them. This CDR3 contains 15 residues. The CDR3 protein is CASSSGHLTNEKLFF. CDR3 bases: TGTGCCAGCAGCTCGGGACACCTAACTAATGAAAAACTGTTTTTT.

The chain employs TRBV5-1 and TRBJ1-1; D gene ambiguous. Germline V CDR1 and CDR2: SGHRS, YFSETQ. The V and J ends lost 1 base and 2 bases respectively, with 15 bases between them. The CDR3 is 16 amino acids. CDR3: CASSLYSLGDNTEAFF. Written as DNA, the CDR3 is TGCGCCAGCAGCTTGTACAGTTTGGGAGACAACACTGAAGCTTTCTTT.

V usage is TRBV7-9 and J usage is TRBJ1-1; the D gene is possibly TRBD1 (6 bases). CDR1 is SEHNR and CDR2 is FQNEAQ in the germline V gene (reference sequence). The CDR3 totals 14 residues. Trimming shortened V by 4 bases and J by 3 bases, and 12 bases separated the two germline ends. The CDR3: CASSSWEGDTEAFF. The CDR3 DNA follows: TGTGCCAGCAGCTCTTGGGAGGGGGACACTGAAGCTTTCTTT.

The V call is TRBV27, the J call TRBJ1-5, with D hard to call. V was cut by 0 bases and J by 4 bases, with 7 bases left in between. Germline V gene lookup returns CDR1 MNHEY and CDR2 SMNVEV (reference sequence). The CDR3 length is 14 residues. The CDR3 reads CASSLSQVNQPQHF. The CDR3 nucleotides are TGTGCCAGCAGTTTATCCCAGGTTAATCAGCCCCAGCATTTT.

CDR3 in DNA: TGTGCCAGCAGCTTAACGAAACAAACTGAAGCTTTCTTT. Amino acids: CASSLTKQTEAFF. V gene TRBV7-3 combines with J gene TRBJ1-1; D call uncertain. Per the germline V gene, CDR1 is SGHTA and CDR2 is FQGTGA. This CDR3 contains 13 residues. Trimming cost V 0 bases and J 5 bases, with 7 bases left between them.

The CDR3 reads CASSIGTGGRKNEKLFF. The DNA for the CDR3 is TGTGCCAGTAGTATTGGTACAGGGGGCAGGAAAAATGAAAAACTGTTTTTT. J is TRBJ1-4 and V is TRBV19, with 9 bases that match TRBD1. The CDR3 contains 17 residues. Germline V gene lookup returns CDR1 LNHDA and CDR2 SQIVND (reference sequence). V lost 3 bases and J lost 5; bases outside the gene matches: 10.

Concerning this clone: The junction differs from germline at one of its ends, possibly a read error. V and J are TRBV6-6 and TRBJ1-1; D is unresolved. Germline values: CDR1 MNHNY, CDR2 SVGAGI (reference sequence). The CDR3 is 14 amino acids. CDR3 protein: CAGSDPGQASKAFF. CDR3 in DNA: TGTGCCGGCAGTGACCCTGGCCAGGCTAGCAAAGCTTTCTTT.